A single sample is the source of the 23 T cell receptor beta chains below, sequenced in a study of T cell responses to AZD1222 COVID-19 vaccine (dated by TCRdb to the early 2020s). Libraries were made using the immunoSEQ multiplex PCR assay. The clones in this table, taken by TCRdb from immuneACCESS, are in-frame only. Not every clone is retained; where verified, under half of the shortfall comes from an unresolved V gene, and the cause of the rest is unknown. This sample gives 100,000 to 150,000 clones in total; roughly 90% of them show up just once. The ten largest clones take up over 2.5% of the sample. The sample's time point label, decoded: baseline before first vaccination. Sequences were derived from peripheral blood, sampled on day 0 of AZD1222 vaccination. These receptors were taken from an adult in good health.

V and J are TRBV6-1 and TRBJ1-5; no firm D call. The CDR3 covers 15 residues. Germline CDR1 reads MNHNS; CDR2 reads SASEGT. Trimming stripped 2 bases from V and 0 bases from J, with 8 bases between. The DNA for the CDR3 is TGTGCCAGCAGTGAATTACCTGGTAGCAATCAGCCCCAGCATTTT. Protein sequence: CASSELPGSNQPQHF.

The chain recombines TRBV7-2 with TRBJ1-5; TRBD1 is a possible D gene (5 bases). The CDR3 is 15 residues long. V lost 0 bases and J 4 bases, leaving 10 bases between the germline ends. CDR1 SGHTA and CDR2 FQGNSA come from the germline V gene. The CDR3 region is CASSLAGAVNQPQHF. In DNA, the CDR3 is TGTGCCAGCAGCTTAGCAGGGGCCGTAAATCAGCCCCAGCATTTT.

The sample holds one count of this clone. This chain uses TRBV2 with TRBJ2-7; D call uncertain. This CDR3 has 13 amino acids. V was shortened by 2 bases and J by 3 bases, with 8 bases between the two germline ends. The germline V gene has CDR1 SNHLY and CDR2 FYNNEI. CDR3 sequence: CASSERVVYEQYF. Here the CDR3 DNA reads TGTGCCAGCAGTGAAAGGGTAGTCTACGAGCAGTACTTC.

Comment on this clone: One junction end disagrees with the germline gene, perhaps due to a read error. The genes are TRBV7-3 and TRBJ2-1, with a tentative D call TRBD2 (6 bases). The CDR3 totals 15 residues. Looked up from germline, CDR1 is SGHTA and CDR2 is FQGTGA. The CDR3 sequence: CASSLNWDAGQGQVF. In nucleotides, the CDR3 is TGTGCCAGCAGCTTAAATTGGGACGCGGGGCAGGGCCAAGTCTTC.

This clone appeared a single time. V is TRBV24-1 and J is TRBJ2-7, with 7 nucleotides matching TRBD1. Germline CDR1 and CDR2: KGHDR and SFDVKD. Trimming removed 7 bases from V and 0 bases from J; junction bases left unmatched: 14. This CDR3 is 17 amino acids long. This CDR3 reads CATSKGGGSAGSYEQYF. CDR3 DNA sequence: TGTGCCACCAGCAAAGGGGGCGGCTCTGCGGGCTCCTACGAGCAGTACTTC.

V gene TRBV9 combines with J gene TRBJ2-3; 8 nucleotides match TRBD2. With V trimmed by 2 bases and J by 5 bases, 7 bases remained unmatched. Germline V gives CDR1 SGDLS, CDR2 YYNGEE. The CDR3 is made up of 15 amino acids. CDR3 nucleotide sequence: TGTGCCAGCAGCGTCACAGCGGGAGAGGTAGATACGCAGTATTTT. Its protein is CASSVTAGEVDTQYF. Full variable domain (outside the CDR3, taken from reference TRBV9 and TRBJ2-3): DSGVTQTPKHLITATGQRVTLRCSPRSGDLSVYWYQQSLDQGLQFLIQYYNGEERAKGNILERFSAQQFPDLHSELNLSSLELGDSALYFCASSVTAGEVDTQYFGPGTRLTVL.

The chain combines TRBV5-1 with TRBJ2-6; TRBD1 matches at 9 bases. J gave up 0 bases and V 4 bases, and 2 bases lay outside the gene matches. The germline CDR1 and CDR2 sequences are SGHRS and YFSETQ. The CDR3 is 16 residues long. This CDR3 reads CASSVGQGSGANVLTF. In DNA form, the CDR3 reads TGCGCCAGCAGCGTGGGACAGGGCTCTGGGGCCAACGTCCTGACTTTC.

The V call is TRBV7-3, the J call TRBJ2-1; 7 bases fit TRBD1. The germline V gene has CDR1 SGHTA and CDR2 FQGTGA. Unmatched junction bases numbered 2, after V lost 5 bases and J lost 7 bases. The CDR3 spans 12 residues. The CDR3, as DNA: TGTGCCAGCAGCCCGACAGGGAATGAGCAGTTCTTC. Translating it yields CASSPTGNEQFF.

This clone was counted only a few times. Here the CDR3 reads CASKRTGYYGYTF. CDR3 sequence (DNA): TGTGCCAGCAAACGGACCGGGTATTATGGCTACACCTTC. The chain joins TRBV2 to TRBJ1-2, with D uncertain. V was cut by 7 bases and J by 5 bases, with 14 bases left in between. In germline, CDR1 is SNHLY, CDR2 FYNNEI. This CDR3 is built from 13 residues.

CDR3 loop: CASSESTASGNTIYF. CDR3 DNA: TGTGCCAGCAGTGAGTCAACAGCCTCTGGAAACACCATATATTTT. The chain is built from TRBV6-1 and TRBJ1-3; D is unclear. The CDR3 consists of 15 residues. The V and J ends lost 3 bases and 0 bases respectively, with 9 bases between them. CDR1 is MNHNS, CDR2 SASEGT, per germline.

V is TRBV15 and J is TRBJ2-1, with no clear D. Germline CDR1 and CDR2: LNHNV and YYDKDF (reference sequence). The CDR3 contains 13 residues. V was pared by 0 bases and J by 7 bases, with 7 bases between. CDR3 sequence: CATSRDHLNEQFF. For the CDR3, the DNA is TGTGCCACCAGCAGAGACCATTTAAATGAGCAGTTCTTC.

V is TRBV24-1 and J is TRBJ1-2; 9 bases fit TRBD1. V shed 4 bases and J 6 bases; nucleotides not matched to a gene: 5. The germline V gene has CDR1 KGHDR and CDR2 SFDVKD. CDR3 length: 14 residues. As DNA, the CDR3 is TGTGCCACCAGTGAACCGGACAGGGGCAATGGCTACACCTTC. Protein sequence: CATSEPDRGNGYTF.

The chain combines TRBV7-9 with TRBJ2-7; TRBD2 matches 13 bases. V dropped 1 base and J dropped 1; count of bases not matched to a gene: 10. The CDR3 is made up of 19 amino acids. Per germline, CDR1 SEHNR and CDR2 FQNEAQ (reference sequence). The CDR3 is CASSLVLAGGPSLSYEQYF. Here the CDR3 DNA reads TGTGCCAGCAGCTTAGTACTAGCGGGAGGGCCTTCTCTATCCTACGAGCAGTACTTC.

The chain combines TRBV2 with TRBJ1-1; D possibly corresponds to TRBD1 (5 bases). Germline CDR1 and CDR2: SNHLY and FYNNEI. Trimming pared 8 bases from V and 5 bases from J, leaving 12 bases between. CDR3 length: 12 residues. The CDR3 region is CASYGGETEAFF. The DNA of the CDR3 is TGTGCCAGCTACGGAGGGGAGACTGAAGCTTTCTTT.

The chain uses TRBV6-2 or TRBV6-3 and TRBJ2-3; 14 bases are a match to TRBD2. The CDR3 runs to 18 residues. Germline CDR1 reads MNHEY; CDR2 reads SVGEGT. V lost 4 bases, J lost 4 bases, and 10 bases stayed unmatched. CDR3 sequence reads: CASSSRSLGLAGADTQYF. The CDR3 bases are TGTGCCAGCAGTTCCCGATCATTGGGACTAGCGGGAGCAGATACGCAGTATTTT.

The chain couples TRBV7-3 to TRBJ2-6, with no clear D. The CDR3 sequence is 16 residues long. Germline loops: CDR1 SGHTA, CDR2 FQGTGA. V shed 0 bases and J shed 2 bases, with 8 bases lying between them. The CDR3 sequence is CASSLTAGTGANVLTF. CDR3 in DNA: TGTGCCAGCAGCTTAACGGCAGGCACTGGGGCCAACGTCCTGACTTTC.

This clone was seen a single time. The V call is TRBV7-7, the J call TRBJ2-1; tentative D call: TRBD1 (5 bases). Germline V gives CDR1 SSHAT, CDR2 FNYEAQ (reference sequence). Trimming left V 1 base short and J 6 bases short, with 10 bases between. This CDR3 is 14 amino acids long. CDR3 sequence reads: CASSLGQGLNEQFF. CDR3 DNA sequence: TGTGCCAGCAGCTTAGGTCAGGGTCTCAATGAGCAGTTCTTC.

This chain links TRBV12-3 or TRBV12-4 with TRBJ2-3; the D is unclear. CDR3 length: 11 residues. Trimming pared 5 bases from V and 6 bases from J, leaving 6 bases between. In DNA form, the CDR3 reads TGTGCCAGCAGTATCGTCGATACGCAGTATTTT. It yields the protein CASSIVDTQYF.

V and J are TRBV24-1 and TRBJ2-7, with TRBD2 matching over 8 bases. From germline, CDR1 is KGHDR and CDR2 SFDVKD. The CDR3 contains 16 residues. J lost 5 bases, V lost 4 bases, and 12 bases had no gene match. CDR3 coding DNA: TGTGCCACCAGTGACCCGTCCAGTCTCGGGAGGGACGAGCAGTACTTC. It translates to CATSDPSSLGRDEQYF.

The chain recombines TRBV18 with TRBJ1-5; 7 nucleotides align to TRBD1. Trimming removed 3 bases from V and 5 bases from J; junction bases left unmatched: 7. The CDR3 is 15 amino acids. CDR1 is KGHSH, CDR2 LQKENI, per germline. CDR3 protein: CASSPPGGQDQPQHF. CDR3 DNA sequence: TGTGCCAGCTCACCCCCAGGGGGGCAGGATCAGCCCCAGCATTTT.

The rearrangement uses TRBV7-9 and TRBJ1-1; D ambiguous. Per germline, CDR1 SEHNR and CDR2 FQNEAQ (reference sequence). With 7 bases removed from V and 2 bases from J, the gap between germline ends came to 5 bases. The CDR3 covers 11 residues. CDR3 sequence reads: CASKDNTEAFF. The CDR3 nucleotides are TGTGCCAGCAAGGACAACACTGAAGCTTTCTTT.

The V and J genes are TRBV4-3 and TRBJ2-7; the match to TRBD2 covers 9 bases. CDR1 is LGHNA, CDR2 YSLEER, per germline. V gave up 4 bases and J gave up 5 bases; unmatched junction bases: 12. This CDR3 region has 16 residues. CDR3 residues: CASSPSTGTSSNEQYF. CDR3 in DNA: TGCGCCAGCAGCCCCTCTACCGGGACTAGCTCTAACGAGCAGTACTTC.

The J gene is TRBJ2-3, the V gene TRBV14; 8 nucleotides match TRBD1. Germline CDR1 reads SGHDN; CDR2 reads FVKESK. There are 14 residues in the CDR3. Trimming took 4 bases from V and 3 from J; bases not matched to a gene: 3. The CDR3 bases are TGTGCCAGCAGCCGACAGGGGATAACAGATACGCAGTATTTT. Its translation: CASSRQGITDTQYF.